The 9 T cell receptor beta chains reported below all come from one sample, sequenced in a study of T cell responses to AZD1222 COVID-19 vaccine. Sequencing used immunoSEQ multiplex PCR; TCRdb keeps in-frame clones, though not all of them. Counted here are 150,000 or so clones, about 88% occurring once; the ten biggest clones make up 5.1%. Sequences were derived from peripheral blood, sampled on day 0 of AZD1222 vaccination. These receptor sequences come from an adult in good health.

V usage is TRBV5-1 and J usage is TRBJ1-1; TRBD1 agrees at 10 bases. The junction had 8 bases not matched to a gene; V was cut back by 5 bases and J by 4 bases. Germline V gene sequence: CDR1 SGHRS, CDR2 YFSETQ. CDR3 length: 15 amino acids. Here the CDR3 reads CASRGTGVGGTEAFF. The CDR3 DNA reads TGCGCCAGCAGAGGGACAGGGGTTGGTGGCACTGAAGCTTTCTTT.

The chain is built from TRBV28 and TRBJ2-3; 7 bases fit TRBD1. The V gene end was trimmed by 6 bases and the J gene end by 1 base; junction bases not matched to a gene: 7. This CDR3 is built from 15 residues. Germline values: CDR1 MDHEN, CDR2 SYDVKM. This CDR3 is CASSEGQAGTDTQYF. Written as DNA, the CDR3 is TGTGCCAGCAGCGAAGGACAGGCGGGCACAGATACGCAGTATTTT.

The chain carries TRBV5-6 and TRBJ1-2, with no clear D. The CDR3 contains 13 residues. The germline V gene encodes CDR1 SGHDT and CDR2 YYEEEE. The V end lost 0 bases, the J end lost 7 bases, and 10 bases lay between the germline ends. This CDR3 reads CASSLGVGVGYTF. For the CDR3, the DNA is TGTGCCAGCAGCTTGGGAGTTGGGGTTGGCTACACCTTC.

This clone appeared a few times. The rearrangement uses TRBV7-2 and TRBJ1-1; D not resolved. Trimming removed 4 bases at V and 5 bases at J, with 14 bases between. Germline assignment: CDR1 SGHTA and CDR2 FQGNSA. This CDR3 comprises 14 residues. Written as DNA, the CDR3 is TGTGCCAGCAGCTCCTTCCGGGGAGGGACTGAAGCTTTCTTT. This encodes CASSSFRGGTEAFF.

V and J are TRBV7-3 and TRBJ1-1; the D is unclear. The V end lost 2 bases, the J end lost 2 bases, and 12 bases lay between the germline ends. Germline V gene data show CDR1 as SGHTA and CDR2 as FQGTGA. The CDR3 is 15 residues long. The CDR3 reads CASSLLGGSNTEAFF. The CDR3 DNA is TGTGCCAGCAGCTTACTTGGAGGGAGTAACACTGAAGCTTTCTTT.

This CDR3 is CASRILGRQGHQPQHF. CDR3 in DNA: TGTGCCAGTAGAATATTGGGACGGCAGGGACATCAGCCCCAGCATTTT. This sequence joins TRBV19 and TRBJ1-5; maybe TRBD1 (5 bases). This CDR3 is built from 16 residues. Trimming pared 6 bases from V and 5 bases from J, leaving 20 bases between. CDR1 is LNHDA and CDR2 is SQIVND in the germline V gene (reference sequence). The full variable domain, completed using reference TRBV19 and TRBJ1-5, is DGGITQSPKYLFRKEGQNVTLSCEQNLNHDAMYWYRQDPGQGLRLIYYSQIVNDFQKGDIAEGYSVSREKKESFPLTVTSAQKNPTAFYLCASRILGRQGHQPQHFGDGTRLSIL.

This chain joins TRBV5-5 and TRBJ2-1, with 11 bases fitting TRBD2. Germline V gives CDR1 SGHKS, CDR2 YYEKEE (reference sequence). The V and J ends lost 4 bases and 6 bases, in that order; junction bases with no gene match: 3. CDR3 length: 14 residues. The chain's CDR3 is CASSKLAGVNEQFF. CDR3 sequence (DNA): TGTGCCAGCAGCAAACTAGCGGGAGTCAATGAGCAGTTCTTC.

V usage is TRBV12-3 or TRBV12-4 and J usage is TRBJ2-2, with TRBD1 matching over 8 bases. V was pared by 5 bases and J by 7 bases, with 3 bases of the junction left unmatched. The CDR3 totals 13 residues. CDR3 coding DNA: TGTGCCAGCAGTGGACAGGGCTACGGGGAGCTGTTTTTT. It encodes CASSGQGYGELFF.

J is TRBJ1-1 and V is TRBV5-8; D gene unclear. Trimming took 1 base from V and 4 from J, leaving 11 bases between them. Germline V gene lookup returns CDR1 SGHTS and CDR2 YDEGEE. The CDR3 is 14 residues long. CDR3 region: CASSLSGISTEAFF. DNA for the CDR3: TGTGCCAGCAGCTTGTCAGGAATCAGCACTGAAGCTTTCTTT.